The T cell receptor beta chain under discussion was sequenced for a study of blood T cell repertoires in COVID-19. For the study at large: The samples span acute and convalescent COVID-19 from the United States, Italy and Spain.

The V gene's germline CDR1 is SQVTM and CDR2 ANQGSEA. V was clipped by 6 bases and J by 0 bases; unmatched bases: 10. The CDR3 runs 16 residues. Those who participated ranged in age from 18 to 89 years and resided in approximately 26 US areas. Cohort assignment relied on participant-reported clinical history. The assay was immunoSEQ multiplex PCR, and TCRdb's table has in-frame clones only and misses some. Of 210,000 or so clones listed, roughly 80% are singletons. Sequenced material: PBMCs or T cells enriched from blood (not recorded which). V gene TRBV29-1 combines with J gene TRBJ1-4; TRBD1 matches at 7 bases. This TCR came from a woman aged 50 to 60 who had been exposed to COVID-19. The CDR3 reads CSVGVPTGPTNEKLFF. The CDR3 region has the DNA TGCAGCGTCGGCGTACCGACAGGGCCAACTAATGAAAAACTGTTTTTT.